Included here is one T cell receptor beta chain sequence, with context. Only in-frame clones appear in the TCRdb table, and some are missing; sequencing was by immunoSEQ multiplex PCR. The sample has about 660,000 clones, around 87% seen once. The sample originates from a study of shared T cell receptors in the human thymus. Trimming removed 7 bases from V and 1 base from J; junction bases left unmatched: 3. CDR1 is GTSNPN and CDR2 is SVGIG in the germline V gene (reference sequence). CDR3 size: 14 residues. Separately, the same data were catalogued under a study of human thymus T cells. From that report: Infants, healthy and Finnish, who were having corrective surgery for congenital heart defects served as donors. Thymic resections from corrective heart surgery supplied the tissue. Gene usage (both V and J) appeared biased in thymic and blood repertoires. Overlap was high between thymic repertoires from unrelated individuals, as reported in related research.

The chain is built from TRBV30 and TRBJ2-5; 13 bases align to TRBD2. The sequence was collected from a boy younger than two with a congenital heart defect. What was sequenced was thymocytes. The CDR3 spells CALTSGRFQETQYF. Here the CDR3 DNA reads TGTGCCTTGACTAGCGGGAGGTTCCAAGAGACCCAGTACTTC.